The rows below give T cell receptor beta chains drawn from one sample of a study of T cell changes during pregnancy in multiple sclerosis. Sequencing was performed with immunoSEQ multiplex PCR; in TCRdb, only in-frame clones are kept and a portion is missing. There are 25,000 to 35,000 clones in the sample; around 88% occur only once, and under 4% lies in the top ten. The starting material was CD4+ T cells from peripheral blood mononuclear cells, obtained in the first trimester of pregnancy. The receptors were gathered from a female donor in good health, enrolled as a control in a pregnancy study. Each CDR3 is given with its conserved first and last residue. Each record gives: D gene, V gene, J gene, clone size, CDR3 DNA, CDR3 protein. The D gene is left open where the match is weak. Not every row has a clone size; where given, it reads once, few, many or a size class.

-	TRBV4-1	TRBJ1-5	-	TGCGCCAGCAGCCAGTTCCAGGGGTTTCAGCCCCAGCATTTT	CASSQFQGFQPQHF
-	TRBV9	TRBJ1-2	-	TGTGCCAGCAGCGTCACAGGGAACTATGGCTACACCTTC	CASSVTGNYGYTF
TRBD2	TRBV29-1	TRBJ2-2	-	TGCAGCGTTGTATACGGGAGGGCAGGGGAGCTGTTTTTT	CSVVYGRAGELFF
-	TRBV28	TRBJ2-7	-	TGTGCCAGCACCTCTCCGATGGGGGGCGAGCAGTACTTC	CASTSPMGGEQYF
TRBD1	TRBV6-6	TRBJ1-1	-	TGTGCCAGCAGTCCTCGACAGGGATGGGGTACTGAAGCTTTCTTT	CASSPRQGWGTEAFF
-	TRBV5-1	TRBJ2-6	-	TGCGCCAGCAGCTTACAGGGCTCTGGGGCCAACGTCCTGACTTTC	CASSLQGSGANVLTF
-	TRBV5-6	TRBJ2-3	once	TGTGCCAGCAGCTTCGACAGGTGGGCCCGGGATACGCAGTATTTT	CASSFDRWARDTQYF
-	TRBV5-1	TRBJ2-2	-	TGCGCCAGCAATGGAGGGGTCACAGGGAACACCGGGGAGCTGTTTTTT	CASNGGVTGNTGELFF
-	TRBV11-3	TRBJ2-1	-	TGTGCCAGCAGCGGGGGACTCATGAGCTCCTACAATGAGCAGTTCTTC	CASSGGLMSSYNEQFF
-	TRBV7-9	TRBJ2-3	-	TGTGCCAGCAGCTTATCAACAGATACGCAGTATTTT	CASSLSTDTQYF
TRBD1	TRBV30	TRBJ1-2	-	TGTGCCTGGAGACACGGACTCGGGACAGGGGCTAACTATGGCTACACCTTC	CAWRHGLGTGANYGYTF
-	TRBV29-1	TRBJ2-7	-	TGCAGCGTTGACACAGACGTAGGGACATCCTACGAGCAGTACTTC	CSVDTDVGTSYEQYF
-	TRBV5-4	TRBJ2-1	medium-sized	TGTGCCAGCAGCCTCGACTGGTCCGAGCAGTTCTTC	CASSLDWSEQFF
-	TRBV20-1	TRBJ1-6	-	TGCAGTGCCGCGGCGTCTCCCACCCTCCACTTT	CSAAASPTLHF
-	TRBV4-3	TRBJ1-3	-	TGCGCCAGCAGCCAAGGACAACAGTCTGGAAACACCATATATTTT	CASSQGQQSGNTIYF
TRBD1	TRBV7-2	TRBJ2-7	few	TGTGCCAGCAGCAACAGGGGATACGAGCAGTACTTC	CASSNRGYEQYF
TRBD2	TRBV10-3	TRBJ2-1	-	TGTGCCATCAGTGATCCCTTCGGCAGCGGGAGGGGTATGGAAGAGCAGTTCTTC	CAISDPFGSGRGMEEQFF
TRBD1	TRBV28	TRBJ1-4	-	TGTGCCAGCAATTTAGAGGGACAGGGGGGTAATTATGAAAAACTGTTTTTT	CASNLEGQGGNYEKLFF
-	TRBV29-1	TRBJ1-1	few	TGCAGCGTGAGACAGGTGAGAGCTGAAGCTTTCTTT	CSVRQVRAEAFF
-	TRBV5-1	TRBJ1-2	few	TGCGCCAGCAGCTTAGACAGGAGTAACTATGGCTACACCTTC	CASSLDRSNYGYTF
TRBD2	TRBV6-5	TRBJ2-1	-	TGTGCCAGCACCCGCGGGACTAGCGGGAGAAATGAGCAGTTCTTC	CASTRGTSGRNEQFF
-	TRBV28	TRBJ1-4	once	TGTGCCAGCAGTCTACAGGGCGAAAGGGAAAAACTGTTTTTT	CASSLQGEREKLFF
TRBD1	TRBV6-5	TRBJ1-5	-	TGTGCCAGCACACCGGGACAGTATAGCAATCAGCCCCAGCATTTT	CASTPGQYSNQPQHF
-	TRBV11-2	TRBJ2-5	-	TGTGCCAGCACCGACCCGGGAATCGAGGAGACCCAGTACTTC	CASTDPGIEETQYF
-	TRBV29-1	TRBJ2-5	-	TGCAGCGTCAACCGTGGGGCACAAGAGACCCAGTACTTC	CSVNRGAQETQYF
TRBD1	TRBV5-1	TRBJ1-3	-	TGCGCCAGCAGCCCGGGACAGGGGCCTGCTGGAAACACCATATATTTT	CASSPGQGPAGNTIYF